This entry lists 11 T cell receptor beta chains sequenced from one sample in a study of PD-1 blockade in classical Hodgkin lymphoma. Regarding time point: cycle 4 day 1 (C4D1), after 6 weeks of nivolumab. Every patient experienced relapse after autologous stem cell transplantation, and brentuximab vedotin exposure varied. Some clones are missing from TCRdb's copy, which holds only in-frame ones; the method was immunoSEQ multiplex PCR. Among around 46,000 clones listed, around 87% were seen once. The source material was peripheral blood mononuclear cells (PBMCs), sampled before the fourth cycle of nivolumab. Every receptor here comes from a human donor with classical Hodgkin lymphoma.

This rearrangement joins TRBV25-1 to TRBJ1-4; 7 bases agree with TRBD1. Trimming cost V 1 base and J 7 bases; bases outside gene matches: 15. Germline V gives CDR1 MGHDK, CDR2 SYGVNS. The CDR3 has 18 residues. The CDR3 DNA reads as TGTGCCAGCAGTGAATCCCCACACAGGGGCCGCGCGGGTGAAAAACTGTTTTTT. This sequence encodes CASSESPHRGRAGEKLFF. Full variable domain (remainder filled in from reference TRBV25-1 and TRBJ1-4): EADIYQTPRYLVIGTGKKITLECSQTMGHDKMYWYQQDPGMELHLIHYSYGVNSTEKGDLSSESTVSRIRTEHFPLTLESARPSHTSQYLCASSESPHRGRAGEKLFFGSGTQLSVL.

The chain couples TRBV15 to TRBJ2-5; 9 nucleotides agree with TRBD2. The length of the CDR3 is 15 residues. Trimming at V came to 0 bases and at J to 5 bases, leaving 4 bases not matched to a gene. Germline assignment: CDR1 LNHNV and CDR2 YYDKDF (reference sequence). The chain's CDR3 is CATSREVAGVETQYF. The CDR3 nucleotides are TGTGCCACCAGCAGAGAGGTAGCGGGAGTGGAGACCCAGTACTTC.

The chain has TRBV7-3 and TRBJ1-1; D gene uncertain. Germline V gene data show CDR1 as SGHTA and CDR2 as FQGTGA. The CDR3 loop spans 15 amino acids. V gave up 2 bases and J gave up 1 base, with 11 bases separating them. CDR3 coding DNA: TGTGCCAGCAGCTTACTAAGTATGCCGAACACTGAAGCTTTCTTT. Its translation: CASSLLSMPNTEAFF.

The rearrangement joins TRBV6-6 to TRBJ1-2; D gene uncertain. V lost 3 bases and J 4 bases, leaving 9 bases between the germline ends. This CDR3 comprises 13 residues. Germline-derived CDR1 and CDR2 are MNHNY and SVGAGI (reference sequence). The CDR3 DNA reads as TGTGCCAGCAGTTATGGGGTCGGCTATGGCTACACCTTC. Its protein product is CASSYGVGYGYTF.

This chain links TRBV7-9 with TRBJ2-5; no clear D. V lost 7 bases, J lost 5 bases, and 14 bases lay in between. The CDR3 length is 13 residues. Germline values: CDR1 SEHNR, CDR2 FQNEAQ (reference sequence). The CDR3 is CASTPLGFETQYF. The CDR3, as DNA: TGTGCCAGCACCCCCCTAGGGTTCGAGACCCAGTACTTC.

The J gene is TRBJ2-1, the V gene TRBV5-1; D possibly corresponds to TRBD2 (6 bases). The CDR3 is made up of 18 amino acids. Trimming shortened V by 4 bases and J by 10 bases, and 30 bases separated the two germline ends. Germline assignment: CDR1 SGHRS and CDR2 YFSETQ. The CDR3, as DNA: TGCGCCAGCAGCCGAGGAGGCCTGGGAAAGACTAGATTTGTGGAGCAGTTCTTC. It codes for CASSRGGLGKTRFVEQFF.

The rearrangement joins TRBV19 to TRBJ2-7; 13 bases align to TRBD2. The CDR3 loop spans 15 amino acids. V shed 5 bases, J shed 4 bases, and the junction held 5 bases outside the gene matches. The germline V gene encodes CDR1 LNHDA and CDR2 SQIVND (reference sequence). The CDR3 loop is CASSPPGLAGYEQYF. The CDR3 DNA reads as TGTGCCAGTAGTCCACCGGGACTAGCGGGGTACGAGCAGTACTTC.

This chain links TRBV6-6 with TRBJ1-1; D is ambiguous. Germline V CDR1 and CDR2: MNHNY, SVGAGI (reference sequence). V was pared by 5 bases and J by 4 bases, with 11 bases between. CDR3 length: 13 residues. The CDR3 DNA is TGTGCCAGCAGTACAAGGGAGGTCACTGAAGCTTTCTTT. Amino acids: CASSTREVTEAFF.

This clone was detected once. The chain recombines TRBV7-2 with TRBJ2-7, with unresolved D. The length of the CDR3 is 15 residues. From germline, CDR1 is SGHTA and CDR2 FQGNSA. V was pared by 2 bases and J by 4 bases, with 15 bases between. CDR3 residues: CASSLPGPSLYEQYF. As DNA, the CDR3 is TGTGCCAGCAGCTTACCCGGACCGAGTTTATACGAGCAGTACTTC.

The chain recombines TRBV18 with TRBJ2-7, with 11 bases that match TRBD2. The V segment lost 6 bases and the J segment 6 bases; nucleotides outside the gene matches: 10. This CDR3 contains 15 residues. Germline CDR1 reads KGHSH; CDR2 reads LQKENI. In DNA, the CDR3 is TGTGCCAGCTCGGGACTAGCGGCCCTAGGGGCCGAGCAGTACTTC. Translating gives CASSGLAALGAEQYF.

The gene calls are TRBV6-1 and TRBJ2-7; D could derive from TRBD1 or TRBD2 (5 bases each). Germline values: CDR1 MNHNS, CDR2 SASEGT. This CDR3 contains 15 residues. Trimming shortened V by 4 bases and J by 7 bases, and 20 bases separated the two germline ends. CDR3 residues: CASSVLPGPSGEQYF. CDR3 in DNA: TGTGCCAGCAGTGTCCTCCCGGGACCATCGGGGGAGCAGTACTTC.